This is a list of T cell receptor beta chains from one sample in a study of T cells in Graves' hyperthyroidism and ophthalmopathy. In TCRdb, the multiplex PCR reads were re-called with MiXCR into one record per CDR3 protein. The repertoire holds about 410,000 distinct CDR3 sequences, with approximately 14% as singletons. The specimen was blood. The receptor set was obtained from a woman aged 25 to 39 with Graves' ophthalmopathy. Both conserved end residues are part of each CDR3. The order of the fields is V gene, J gene, D gene, clone size, CDR3 DNA, CDR3 protein. The D gene is left open where the match is weak. Clone size is shown for a subset of rows, as once, few, many or a class of expanded clone.

>TRBV2|TRBJ2-1|TRBD2|many
TGTGCCAGCAGTAAACAGGCTAGCGGGGGCTACAATGAGCAGTTCTTC
CASSKQASGGYNEQFF
>TRBV30|TRBJ2-1|.|many
TGTGCCTGGACCCCTGACCCCGACAATGAGCAGTTCTTC
CAWTPDPDNEQFF
>TRBV7-6|TRBJ1-6|.|many
TGTGCCAGCAGCTCCCGATTCGGGGAACTTTCACCCCTCCACTTT
CASSSRFGELSPLHF
>TRBV7-2|TRBJ2-5|.|few
TGTGCCAGCAGCTTAGGTATGGGGCAAGAGACCCAGTACTTC
CASSLGMGQETQYF
>TRBV7-3|TRBJ2-5|.|many
TGTGCCAGCAGCCGCCTCGGGGAACCCGGTGGGACCCAGTACTTC
CASSRLGEPGGTQYF
>TRBV5-1|TRBJ1-6|TRBD1|many
TGCGCCAGCAGCCCTGGCGGGTCTTTTACGGCAGGGGGTTCACCCCTCCACTTT
CASSPGGSFTAGGSPLHF
>TRBV6-1|TRBJ1-1|TRBD1|many
TGTGCCAGCAGTGCTAACAGGGGGAACACTGAAGCTTTCTTT
CASSANRGNTEAFF
>TRBV29-1|TRBJ2-2|.|few
TGCAGCGCGGCCCAAGGGTTTAACACCGGGGAGCTGTTTTTT
CSAAQGFNTGELFF
>TRBV6-1|TRBJ1-2|.|many
TGTGCCAGCAGTGTTCGTTTGGGGGCCGGCGCACCCTATGGCTACACCTTC
CASSVRLGAGAPYGYTF
>TRBV5-4|TRBJ1-4|.|.
TGTGCCAGCAGCCCCGGAGGTCTCGAAAAACTGTTTTTT
CASSPGGLEKLFF
>TRBV7-9|TRBJ1-4|.|.
TGTGCCAGCAGCTTAGGGGGTCGTTGGAGGTTTCGGAATAATGAAAAACTGTTTTTT
CASSLGGRWRFRNNEKLFF
>TRBV10-1|TRBJ2-3|TRBD2|.
TGCGCCAGCAGTGAGAGAGGACTAGCATCAGATACGCAGTATTTT
CASSERGLASDTQYF
>TRBV25-1|TRBJ2-2|TRBD2|.
TGTGCCAGCAAAGCGGGGGGAAACACCGGGGAGCTGTTTTTT
CASKAGGNTGELFF
>TRBV15|TRBJ2-7|.|.
TGTGCCACCAGCAGAGACAGCTCCTACGAGCAGTACTTC
CATSRDSSYEQYF
>TRBV20-1|TRBJ2-1|.|many
TGCAGTGCTAGAAAGTACAATGAGCAGTTCTTC
CSARKYNEQFF
>TRBV4-2|TRBJ2-1|.|.
TGTGCCAGCAGCCAAGCAGGCGGGGGCGGCCATGAGCAGTTCTTC
CASSQAGGGGHEQFF
>TRBV20-1|TRBJ2-1|TRBD2|many
TGCAGTGCTAGGAGGACTAGCGGGTACAATGAGCAGTTCTTC
CSARRTSGYNEQFF
>TRBV12-3/TRBV12-4|TRBJ2-1|TRBD2|many
TGTGCCAGCAGTTTAGCGCGGGGGGGGTTTAGCGGGGGGGCCAATGAGCAGTTCTTC
CASSLARGGFSGGANEQFF
>TRBV30|TRBJ2-1|TRBD2|.
TGTGCCTGGACGAATCTAGCGGGAGTCCACAATGAGCAGTTCTTC
CAWTNLAGVHNEQFF
>TRBV6-1|TRBJ2-7|TRBD2|many
TGTGCCAGCAGTTGGACTAGCGGTAACCCCTACGAGCAGTACTTC
CASSWTSGNPYEQYF
>TRBV18|TRBJ1-5|.|few
TGTGCCAGCTCATTTGGGGCCCGGCGGCCCCAGCATTTT
CASSFGARRPQHF
>TRBV12-3/TRBV12-4|TRBJ1-3|TRBD1|.
TGTGCCAGCAGTGACAGGGGAGTTGCTGGAAACACCATATATTTT
CASSDRGVAGNTIYF
>TRBV20-1|TRBJ2-3|TRBD2|.
TGCAGTGCCCCACGTAGGTCTAGCGGGGTAACAGATACGCAGTATTTT
CSAPRRSSGVTDTQYF
>TRBV24-1|TRBJ1-1|.|many
TGTGCCACCAGTGATTTGGAAAGGGGGAAATTTTGGAACACTGAAGCTTTCTTT
CATSDLERGKFWNTEAFF
>TRBV11-3|TRBJ2-7|.|.
TGTGCCAGCAGCCGAGGGCGGGGGCTCTCCTACGAGCAGTACTTC
CASSRGRGLSYEQYF
>TRBV10-3|TRBJ2-6|.|few
TGTGCCATCAGTGAGATAAGTGCTGGGGCCAACGTCCTGACTTTC
CAISEISAGANVLTF
>TRBV12-3/TRBV12-4|TRBJ2-2|.|many
TGTGCCAGCACCTGGGGATCCGGGGAGCTGTTTTTT
CASTWGSGELFF
>TRBV19|TRBJ1-2|TRBD1|few
TGTGCCAGTAGGAAGTCGGGACAGGGGATTTGGGGCTACACCTTC
CASRKSGQGIWGYTF
>TRBV18|TRBJ2-1|.|.
TGTGCCAGCTCACCAACTACCAATGAGCAGTTCTTC
CASSPTTNEQFF
>TRBV3-1|TRBJ1-4|.|many
TGTGCCAGCAGCCAAGGCCGCAGTAATGAAAAACTGTTTTTT
CASSQGRSNEKLFF
>TRBV19|TRBJ2-2|TRBD1|.
TGTGCCAGTAGTATCCGGACAGGGGCGACCGGGGAGCTGTTTTTT
CASSIRTGATGELFF
>TRBV13|TRBJ2-3|.|.
TGTGCCAGCAGCGTAACCGTCGGGGGTAGAACAGATACGCAGTATTTT
CASSVTVGGRTDTQYF
>TRBV4-1|TRBJ1-1|.|many
TGCGCCAGCAGCCAAGTGCGGACACCGAACACTGAAGCTTTCTTT
CASSQVRTPNTEAFF
>TRBV28|TRBJ1-2|.|few
TGTGCCAGCAGCTTTGCGGGGCGCGGCTACACCTTC
CASSFAGRGYTF
>TRBV6-1|TRBJ2-2|TRBD2|few
TGTGCCAGCAGTAAAAGACTAGCGGGGGCCCGGAACACCGGGGAGCTGTTTTTT
CASSKRLAGARNTGELFF
>TRBV28|TRBJ1-4|TRBD1|.
TGTGCCAGCAGTTTCCCATTCACCTTGGGACGACAGGGGTGGGGAGAAAAACTGTTTTTT
CASSFPFTLGRQGWGEKLFF
>TRBV28|TRBJ1-5|.|many
TGTGCCAGCAGTTTGACAGGACACCTTAATCAGCCCCAGCATTTT
CASSLTGHLNQPQHF
>TRBV9|TRBJ1-4|.|.
TGTGCCAGCAGCGTAAACGCGAACGGGGGAAAACTGTTTTTT
CASSVNANGGKLFF
>TRBV30|TRBJ1-6|.|many
TGTGCCTGGAGTGGACGCGCTAATAATTCACCCCTCCACTTT
CAWSGRANNSPLHF
>TRBV28|TRBJ2-1|TRBD1|.
TGTGCCAGCAGAACCGGGACAGGGGGGATCGGTAGTGAGCAGTTCTTC
CASRTGTGGIGSEQFF
>TRBV20-1|TRBJ1-6|.|.
TGCAGTGCTATCAGGACAGAAAATTCACCCCTCCACTTT
CSAIRTENSPLHF
>TRBV3-1|TRBJ1-6|TRBD1|many
TGTGCCAGCAGCCAAGGGACAGGCCGGGGTGAACCCCTCCACTTT
CASSQGTGRGEPLHF
>TRBV2|TRBJ1-4|.|many
TGTGCCAGCACGCGTAGCGAAGGTGAAAAACTGTTTTTT
CASTRSEGEKLFF